This TCR beta chain comes out of a study of T-cell reconstitution after alpha-beta-depleted transplantation in children. The sample holds many counts of this clonotype. A TCRbeta library incorporating unique molecular identifiers was prepared. TCRdb re-analysed the PCR reads in MiXCR, keeping a single row per CDR3 protein. The table has about 640,000 distinct CDR3 sequences, around a sixth seen once; the top ten hold 1.1%. V shed 4 bases and J 8 bases; nucleotides not matched to a gene: 7. The CDR3 contains 13 residues. From germline, CDR1 is SQVTM and CDR2 ANQGSEA. The source of this sequence is a human donor who donated a stem cell graft to a child with acute myeloid leukemia. The specimen was PBMCs from the stem cell graft donor, collected from the stem cell graft. The gene calls are TRBV29-1 and TRBJ2-1; 8 nucleotides agree with TRBD1. The CDR3 DNA is TGCAGCGTTGTGTCACAGGGGGGTTATGAGCAGTTCTTC. As protein: CSVVSQGGYEQFF.